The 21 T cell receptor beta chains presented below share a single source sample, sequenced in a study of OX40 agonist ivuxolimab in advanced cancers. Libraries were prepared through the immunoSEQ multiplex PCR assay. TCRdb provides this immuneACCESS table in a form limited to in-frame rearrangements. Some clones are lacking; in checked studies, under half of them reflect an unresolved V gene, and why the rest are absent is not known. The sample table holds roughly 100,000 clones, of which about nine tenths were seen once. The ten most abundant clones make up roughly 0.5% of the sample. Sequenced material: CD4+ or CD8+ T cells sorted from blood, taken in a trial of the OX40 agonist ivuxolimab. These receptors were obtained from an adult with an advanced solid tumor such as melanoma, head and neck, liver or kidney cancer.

As DNA, the CDR3 is TGTGCCAGCAGCCTACAGGGGGGACAAGAGACCCAGTACTTC. It is translated as CASSLQGGQETQYF. This chain uses TRBV11-1 with TRBJ2-5, with TRBD1 identical over 8 bases. The CDR3 length is 14 residues. Looked up from germline, CDR1 is SGHAT and CDR2 is FQDESV (reference sequence). Trimming at V came to 5 bases and at J to 2 bases, leaving 4 bases not matched to a gene.

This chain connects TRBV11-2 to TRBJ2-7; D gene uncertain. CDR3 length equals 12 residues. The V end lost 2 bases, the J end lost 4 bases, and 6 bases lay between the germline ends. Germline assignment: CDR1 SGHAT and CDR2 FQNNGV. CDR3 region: CASSLSVYEQYF. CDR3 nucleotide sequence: TGTGCCAGCAGCTTATCGGTGTACGAGCAGTACTTC.

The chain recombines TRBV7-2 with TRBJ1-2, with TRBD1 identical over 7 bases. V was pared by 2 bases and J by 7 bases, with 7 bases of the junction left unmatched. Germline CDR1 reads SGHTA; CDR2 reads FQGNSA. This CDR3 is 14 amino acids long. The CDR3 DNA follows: TGTGCCAGCAGCTTATCACGTCAGGGGGGTGGCTACACCTTC. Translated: CASSLSRQGGGYTF.

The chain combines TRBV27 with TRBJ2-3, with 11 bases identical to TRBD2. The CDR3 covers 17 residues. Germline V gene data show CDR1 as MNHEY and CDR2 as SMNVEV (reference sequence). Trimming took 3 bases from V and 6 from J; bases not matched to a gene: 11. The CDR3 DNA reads TGTGCCAGCAGTTTTAGCGGGGGGGGAGTAGGGGCGGATACGCAGTATTTT. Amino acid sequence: CASSFSGGGVGADTQYF.

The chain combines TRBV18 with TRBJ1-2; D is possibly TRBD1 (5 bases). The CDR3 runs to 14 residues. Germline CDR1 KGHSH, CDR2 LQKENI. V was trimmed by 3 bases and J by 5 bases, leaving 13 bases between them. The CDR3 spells CASSPRGTDYGYTF. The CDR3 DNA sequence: TGTGCCAGCTCACCCCGCGGGACGGATTATGGCTACACCTTC.

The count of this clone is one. The DNA for the CDR3 is TGTGCCAGCAGCGCGGGGATGGTTAAGAACACTGAAGCTTTCTTT. Translated, it gives CASSAGMVKNTEAFF. V usage is TRBV7-2 and J usage is TRBJ1-1; no firm D call. The CDR3 totals 15 residues. CDR1 SGHTA and CDR2 FQGNSA come from the germline V gene. V dropped 5 bases and J dropped 1 base, with 14 bases sitting between them.

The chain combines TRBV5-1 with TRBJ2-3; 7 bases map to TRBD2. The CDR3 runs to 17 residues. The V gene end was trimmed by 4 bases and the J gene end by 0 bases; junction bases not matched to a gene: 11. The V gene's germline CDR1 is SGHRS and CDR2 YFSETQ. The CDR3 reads CASSLGRPDTSTDTQYF. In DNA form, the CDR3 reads TGCGCCAGCAGCCTCGGGAGGCCAGACACTAGCACAGATACGCAGTATTTT. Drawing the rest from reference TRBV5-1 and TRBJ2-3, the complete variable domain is KAGVTQTPRYLIKTRGQQVTLSCSPISGHRSVSWYQQTPGQGLQFLFEYFSETQRNKGNFPGRFSGRQFSNSRSEMNVSTLELGDSALYLCASSLGRPDTSTDTQYFGPGTRLTVL.

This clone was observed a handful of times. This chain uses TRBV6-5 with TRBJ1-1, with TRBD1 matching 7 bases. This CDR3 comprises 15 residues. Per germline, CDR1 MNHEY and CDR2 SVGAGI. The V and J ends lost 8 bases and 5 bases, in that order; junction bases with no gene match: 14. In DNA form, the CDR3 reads TGTGCCAGCGGCCCTTTGAGAGGGGGCTCGACTGAAGCTTTCTTT. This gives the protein CASGPLRGGSTEAFF.

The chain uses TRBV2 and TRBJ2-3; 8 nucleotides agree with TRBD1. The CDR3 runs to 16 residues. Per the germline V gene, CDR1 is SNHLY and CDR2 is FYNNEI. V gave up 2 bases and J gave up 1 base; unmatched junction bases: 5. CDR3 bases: TGTGCCAGCAGTGAACGTCAGGGGGCAGGCACAGATACGCAGTATTTT. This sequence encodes CASSERQGAGTDTQYF.

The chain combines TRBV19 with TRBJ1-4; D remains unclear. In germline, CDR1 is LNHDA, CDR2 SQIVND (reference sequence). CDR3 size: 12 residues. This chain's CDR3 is CASRQGLEKLFF. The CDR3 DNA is TGTGCTTCCCGTCAAGGGCTCGAAAAACTGTTTTTT.

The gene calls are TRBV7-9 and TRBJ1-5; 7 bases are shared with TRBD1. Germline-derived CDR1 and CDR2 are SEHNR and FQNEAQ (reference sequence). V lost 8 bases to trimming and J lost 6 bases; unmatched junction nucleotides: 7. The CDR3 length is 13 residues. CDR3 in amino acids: CASGTGVGQPQHF. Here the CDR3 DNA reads TGTGCCAGCGGCACAGGGGTAGGTCAGCCCCAGCATTTT.

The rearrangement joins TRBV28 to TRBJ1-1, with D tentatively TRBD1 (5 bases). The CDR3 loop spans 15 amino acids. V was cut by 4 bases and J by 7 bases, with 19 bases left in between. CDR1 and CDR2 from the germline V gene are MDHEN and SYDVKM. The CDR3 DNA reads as TGTGCCAGCAGTTATACCTCCCGACAGAGCCTTGAAGCTTTCTTT. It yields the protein CASSYTSRQSLEAFF.

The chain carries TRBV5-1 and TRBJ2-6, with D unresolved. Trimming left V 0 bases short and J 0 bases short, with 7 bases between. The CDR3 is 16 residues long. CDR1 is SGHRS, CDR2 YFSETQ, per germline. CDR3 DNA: TGCGCCAGCAGCTTGGACAGTTACTCTGGGGCCAACGTCCTGACTTTC. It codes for CASSLDSYSGANVLTF.

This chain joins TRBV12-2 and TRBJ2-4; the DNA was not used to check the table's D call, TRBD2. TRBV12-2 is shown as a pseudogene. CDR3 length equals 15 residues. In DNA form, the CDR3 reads TGTGCAAGTCCCCGAGGGGGGGTAGCCAAAAACATTCAGTACTTC. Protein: CASPRGGVAKNIQYF.

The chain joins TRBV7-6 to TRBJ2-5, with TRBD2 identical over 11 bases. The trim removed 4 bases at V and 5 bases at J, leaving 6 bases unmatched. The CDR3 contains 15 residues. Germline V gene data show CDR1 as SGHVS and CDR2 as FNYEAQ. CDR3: CASSSLAGGWETQYF. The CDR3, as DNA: TGTGCCAGCAGCTCGCTAGCGGGGGGATGGGAGACCCAGTACTTC.

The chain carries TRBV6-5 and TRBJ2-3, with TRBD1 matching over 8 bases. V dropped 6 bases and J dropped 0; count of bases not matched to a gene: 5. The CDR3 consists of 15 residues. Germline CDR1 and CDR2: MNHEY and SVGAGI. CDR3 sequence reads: CASSHGQGSTDTQYF. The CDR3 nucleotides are TGTGCCAGCAGCCACGGACAGGGTAGCACAGATACGCAGTATTTT.

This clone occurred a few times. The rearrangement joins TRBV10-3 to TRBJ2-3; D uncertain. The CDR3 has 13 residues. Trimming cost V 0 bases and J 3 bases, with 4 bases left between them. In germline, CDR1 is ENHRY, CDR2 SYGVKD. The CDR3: CAISESGTDTQYF. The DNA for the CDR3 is TGTGCCATCAGTGAGTCTGGGACAGATACGCAGTATTTT.

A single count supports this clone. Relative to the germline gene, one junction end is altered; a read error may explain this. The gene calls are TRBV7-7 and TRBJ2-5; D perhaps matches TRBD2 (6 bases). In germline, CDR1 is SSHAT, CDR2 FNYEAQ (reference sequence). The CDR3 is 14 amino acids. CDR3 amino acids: CASSDYGGEETQYF. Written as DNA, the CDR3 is TGTGCTAGCAGCGATTACGGAGGGGAAGAGACCCAGTACTTC.

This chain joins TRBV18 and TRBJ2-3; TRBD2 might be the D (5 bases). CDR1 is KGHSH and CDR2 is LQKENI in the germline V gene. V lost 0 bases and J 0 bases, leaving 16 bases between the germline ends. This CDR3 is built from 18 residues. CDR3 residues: CASSPPAGGLSSTDTQYF. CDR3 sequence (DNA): TGTGCCAGCTCACCACCGGCCGGTGGACTTTCAAGCACAGATACGCAGTATTTT.

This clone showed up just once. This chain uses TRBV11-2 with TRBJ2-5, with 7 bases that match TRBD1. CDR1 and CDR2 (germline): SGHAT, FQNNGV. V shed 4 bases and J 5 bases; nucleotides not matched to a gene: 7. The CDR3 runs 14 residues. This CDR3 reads CASSSGTVGETQYF. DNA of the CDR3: TGTGCCAGCAGCTCAGGGACAGTAGGGGAGACCCAGTACTTC. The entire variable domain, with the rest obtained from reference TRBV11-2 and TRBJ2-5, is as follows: EAGVAQSPRYKIIEKRQSVAFWCNPISGHATLYWYQQILGQGPKLLIQFQNNGVVDDSQLPKDRFSAERLKGVDSTLKIQPAKLEDSAVYLCASSSGTVGETQYFGPGTRLLVL.

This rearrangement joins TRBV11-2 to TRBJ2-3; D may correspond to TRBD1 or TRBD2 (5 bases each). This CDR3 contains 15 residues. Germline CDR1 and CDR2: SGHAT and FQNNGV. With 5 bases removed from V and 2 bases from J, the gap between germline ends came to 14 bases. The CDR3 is CASSLGRAYTDTQYF. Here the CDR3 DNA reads TGTGCCAGCAGCCTGGGACGAGCTTACACAGATACGCAGTATTTT.